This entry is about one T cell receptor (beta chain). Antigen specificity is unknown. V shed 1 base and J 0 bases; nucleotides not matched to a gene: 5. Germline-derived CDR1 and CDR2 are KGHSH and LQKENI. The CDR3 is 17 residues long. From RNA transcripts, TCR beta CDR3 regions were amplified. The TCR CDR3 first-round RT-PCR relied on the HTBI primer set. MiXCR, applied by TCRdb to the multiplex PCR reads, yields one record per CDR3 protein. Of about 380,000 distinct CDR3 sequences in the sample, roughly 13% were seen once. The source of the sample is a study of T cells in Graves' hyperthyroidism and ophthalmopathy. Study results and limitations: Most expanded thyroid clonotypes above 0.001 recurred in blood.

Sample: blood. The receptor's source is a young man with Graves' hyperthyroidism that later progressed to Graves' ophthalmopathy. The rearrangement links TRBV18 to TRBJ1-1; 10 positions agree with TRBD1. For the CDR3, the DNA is TGTGCCAGCTCACCACGGGGACAGGGGCCCATGAACACTGAAGCTTTCTTT. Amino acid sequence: CASSPRGQGPMNTEAFF.